Listed below are T cell receptor beta chains from one sample, sequenced in a study of prognosis after radiotherapy for stage I lung cancer. TCRdb reprocessed the multiplex PCR reads with MiXCR, giving one entry per CDR3 protein. This sample has 51,000 or so distinct CDR3 sequences, with approximately 30% found just once. The sample in question was PBMCs, obtained before or after stereotactic body radiation therapy (not recorded which). Receptor source: a donor older than 45 with non-small cell lung cancer. CDR3s include the opening cysteine and the closing phenylalanine or tryptophan. The order of the fields is J gene, V gene, CDR3 protein.

TRBJ2-7	TRBV28	CASRTGGSSYEQYF
TRBJ1-2	TRBV5-8	CASSPYRDSPGYGYTF
TRBJ1-2	TRBV28	CASIPSGGHPNYGYTF
TRBJ2-1	TRBV20-1	CSAKGSGKYNEQFF
TRBJ2-7	TRBV19	CASSGLGRGSYEQYF
TRBJ1-2	TRBV5-4	CASTSAEQGVHGYTF
TRBJ2-1	TRBV5-1	CASSPGGTGYNEQFF
TRBJ2-5	TRBV7-2	CASSLYQETQYF
TRBJ2-7	TRBV5-8	CASSWNSGSNHEQYF
TRBJ1-6	TRBV12-3/TRBV12-4	CVISETVPVGSPLHF
TRBJ2-2	TRBV19	CAINTIDRSTGELFF
TRBJ1-2	TRBV20-1	CSATLRGNNYGYTF
TRBJ2-7	TRBV7-2	CASSSGQEQYF
TRBJ1-6	TRBV20-1	CSASYDSENSPLHF
TRBJ1-4	TRBV18	CASSPGDGAEKLFF
TRBJ2-3	TRBV27	CASRRVAGLRTDTQYF